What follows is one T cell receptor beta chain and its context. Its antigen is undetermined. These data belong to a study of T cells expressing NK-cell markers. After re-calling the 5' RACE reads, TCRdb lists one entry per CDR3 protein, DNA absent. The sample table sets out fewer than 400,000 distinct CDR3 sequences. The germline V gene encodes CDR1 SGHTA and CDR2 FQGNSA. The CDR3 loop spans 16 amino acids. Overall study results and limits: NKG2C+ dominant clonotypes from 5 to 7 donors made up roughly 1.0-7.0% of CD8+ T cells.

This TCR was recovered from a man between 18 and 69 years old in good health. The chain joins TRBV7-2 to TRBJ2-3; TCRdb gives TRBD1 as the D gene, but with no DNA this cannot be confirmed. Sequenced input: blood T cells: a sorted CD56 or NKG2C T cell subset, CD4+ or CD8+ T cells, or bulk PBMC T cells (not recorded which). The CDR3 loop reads CASSSDRGALGDTQYF.